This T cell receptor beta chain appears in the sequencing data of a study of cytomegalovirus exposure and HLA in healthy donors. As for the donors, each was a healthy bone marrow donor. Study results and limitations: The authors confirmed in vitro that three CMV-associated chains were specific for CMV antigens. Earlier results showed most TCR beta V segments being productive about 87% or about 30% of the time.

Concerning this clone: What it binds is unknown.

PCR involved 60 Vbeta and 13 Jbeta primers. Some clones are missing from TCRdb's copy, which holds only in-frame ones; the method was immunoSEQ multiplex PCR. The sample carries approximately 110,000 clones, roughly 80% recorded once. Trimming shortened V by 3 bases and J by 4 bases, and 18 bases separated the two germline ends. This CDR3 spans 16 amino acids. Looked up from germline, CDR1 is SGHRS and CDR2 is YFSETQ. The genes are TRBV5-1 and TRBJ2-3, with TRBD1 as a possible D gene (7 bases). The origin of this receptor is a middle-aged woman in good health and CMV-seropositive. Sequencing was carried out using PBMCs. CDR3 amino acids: CASSSGGGPGPDTQYF. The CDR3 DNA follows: TGCGCCAGCAGCTCTGGAGGGGGCCCAGGGCCAGATACGCAGTATTTT.